The rows below give T cell receptor beta chains drawn from one sample of a study of post-analysis software for immune sequencing data. One entry per CDR3 protein results from TCRdb running MiXCR on the PCR reads. The table lists fewer than 550,000 distinct CDR3 sequences, approximately 34% of them singletons. What was sequenced was blood. Receptors were obtained from a girl aged 2-17 years with multiple sclerosis. Each CDR3 is given with its conserved first and last residue. The D gene is left open where the match is weak. Size values are once, few and many counts, or a class for expanded clones, and some rows have none.

d_call	v_call	clone_size	j_call	cdr3_nt	cdr3_aa
TRBD2	TRBV24-1	NA	TRBJ2-5	TGTGCCACCAGTGATTTCCTAGCGGGGGGCCCCAACCAAGAGACCCAGTACTTC	CATSDFLAGGPNQETQYF
NA	TRBV7-2	NA	TRBJ2-7	TGTGCCAGCAGCTTAGGGCAGCTGAGGGAGCAGTACTTC	CASSLGQLREQYF
NA	TRBV11-2	few	TRBJ2-1	TGTGCCAGCAGCTTGGGTCGGGGGACCAATGAGCAGTTCTTC	CASSLGRGTNEQFF
NA	TRBV29-1	NA	TRBJ1-4	TGCAGCGTTGGGCTGGATGGCACTGAAAAACTGTTTTTT	CSVGLDGTEKLFF
NA	TRBV7-9	NA	TRBJ2-7	TGTGCCAGCAGCTTAAATGGGACGGTTCCCTACGAGCAGTACTTC	CASSLNGTVPYEQYF
NA	TRBV3-1	few	TRBJ1-2	TGTGCCAGCAGCCAAATCGGTCAAAACTATGGCTACACCTTC	CASSQIGQNYGYTF
TRBD2	TRBV20-1	NA	TRBJ2-3	TGCAGTGCTAGACTCTTCCAGGGACTAGCGGGGGGTGCCTCTAGCACAGATACGCAGTATTTT	CSARLFQGLAGGASSTDTQYF
NA	TRBV5-1	many	TRBJ2-5	TGCGCCAGCACCCCGGACCCACAGGGACGGACCCAGTACTTC	CASTPDPQGRTQYF
TRBD1	TRBV5-1	NA	TRBJ1-2	TGCGCCAGCAGCTTTGGGGACAGCCCTAACTATGGCTACACCTTC	CASSFGDSPNYGYTF
NA	TRBV11-2	NA	TRBJ1-1	TGTGCCAGCAGCTCCGCTGCCTGGACAGCTGAAGCTTTCTTT	CASSSAAWTAEAFF
NA	TRBV5-6	NA	TRBJ2-5	TGTGCCAGCAGCGCATTGGGGACCCAGTACTTC	CASSALGTQYF
NA	TRBV19	NA	TRBJ2-3	TGTGCCAGCTCCTCTGGATCCAGAGTAGATACGCAGTATTTT	CASSSGSRVDTQYF
TRBD1	TRBV5-1	NA	TRBJ2-3	TGCGCCAGCAGCTTGGATCCAGGGGGTCATGGAGATACGCAGTATTTT	CASSLDPGGHGDTQYF
NA	TRBV20-1	NA	TRBJ2-4	TGCAGTGCTAGAGATTCGGCTGACTCTGGCCTGGCTTTGTACTTC	CSARDSADSGLALYF
NA	TRBV20-1	few	TRBJ1-5	TGCAGTGCTGTAGACGGAACCAATCAGCCCCAGCATTTT	CSAVDGTNQPQHF
NA	TRBV6-6	NA	TRBJ1-2	TGTGCCAGCATCAGGGACGGCGGCTATGGCTACACCTTC	CASIRDGGYGYTF
NA	TRBV5-6	NA	TRBJ2-1	TGTGCCAGCAGCTTCCCTGAACTAGCCAATGAGCAGTTCTTC	CASSFPELANEQFF
TRBD1	TRBV20-1	NA	TRBJ1-1	TGCAGTGCTAGTTTTGTTTCGGGGGACAGGGGTTTGAACACTGAAGCTTTCTTT	CSASFVSGDRGLNTEAFF
NA	TRBV5-1	few	TRBJ2-7	TGCGCCAGCAGCTCCTCCGGGACACTGAACGAGCAGTACTTC	CASSSSGTLNEQYF
TRBD1	TRBV4-2	NA	TRBJ2-3	TGTGCCAGCAGCCCGGACAGGGGGGAGGCGCAGTATTTT	CASSPDRGEAQYF
NA	TRBV7-9	few	TRBJ1-5	TGTGCCAGCAGCCCAGGGGTGGATCAGCCCCAGCATTTT	CASSPGVDQPQHF
TRBD2	TRBV6-2/TRBV6-3	NA	TRBJ2-3	TGTGCCAGCAGTTACAATCTAGCGGGGGGCACAGATACGCAGTATTTT	CASSYNLAGGTDTQYF
TRBD1	TRBV13	many	TRBJ2-7	TGTGCCAGCAGCCAAAGGGACAGGCGGGACGAGCAGTACTTC	CASSQRDRRDEQYF
NA	TRBV21-1	NA	TRBJ2-5	TGTGCCAGCACCATGAGGGCCCTGGGCAGGGACTGCCAAGAGACCCAGTACTTC	CASTMRALGRDCQETQYF
NA	TRBV6-6	NA	TRBJ2-7	TGTGCCAGCAGTTACCCCCACAGGGCGGGCTACGAGCAGTACTTC	CASSYPHRAGYEQYF
TRBD1	TRBV29-1	few	TRBJ1-2	TGCAGCGTTGAAGAGGGGCAGGGGGATGGCTACACCTTC	CSVEEGQGDGYTF
TRBD1	TRBV12-3/TRBV12-4	NA	TRBJ1-5	TGTGCCAGCAATTTTAGGACAGGGGCAGCGACGGATCAGCCCCAGCATTTT	CASNFRTGAATDQPQHF
TRBD1	TRBV5-1	NA	TRBJ2-5	TGCGCCAGCAGCTTGGATCAGGGGGCAGAAGAGACCCAGTACTTC	CASSLDQGAEETQYF
NA	TRBV10-1	NA	TRBJ2-1	TGCGCCAGCAGCGACGGTAGCTCCTACAATGAGCAGTTCTTC	CASSDGSSYNEQFF
NA	TRBV7-8	NA	TRBJ2-7	TGTGCCAGCAGCTTAGCGGACAGCGCCTACTACGAGCAGTACTTC	CASSLADSAYYEQYF
NA	TRBV29-1	NA	TRBJ2-5	TGCAGCGTTGACCGGGAGACCCAGTACTTC	CSVDRETQYF
NA	TRBV2	NA	TRBJ2-7	TGTGCCAGCAGGCGGCAGGGGGAGCAGTACTTC	CASRRQGEQYF
TRBD1	TRBV4-1	NA	TRBJ2-5	TGCGCCAGCAGCCAAGCCCCAGGGGGCATCTCAGAGACCCAGTACTTC	CASSQAPGGISETQYF
TRBD1	TRBV20-1	once	TRBJ2-5	TGCGGTGCGAAAGGACAGGGTACGCCTTCCTACGGGCAGTACTTC	CGAKGQGTPSYGQYF
TRBD1	TRBV12-3/TRBV12-4	few	TRBJ1-6	TGTGCCACCAGATATCGGACAGGGGATTCACCCCTCCACTTT	CATRYRTGDSPLHF
TRBD1	TRBV28	NA	TRBJ2-5	TGTGCCAGCAGTCCCTGGGACAGTAGAGTTGGGGAAGAGACCCAGTACTTC	CASSPWDSRVGEETQYF
NA	TRBV5-1	NA	TRBJ1-1	TGCGCCAGCACCCAAGGTGGTATGAACACTGAAGCTTTCTTT	CASTQGGMNTEAFF
TRBD1	TRBV18	NA	TRBJ1-5	TGTGCCAGCTCAGACACAGGGGGCGTGAGCAATCAGCCCCAGCATTTT	CASSDTGGVSNQPQHF
TRBD2	TRBV9	NA	TRBJ2-4	TGTGCCAGCAGCGTAGGCGGGGGATGGGAAAACATTCAGTACTTC	CASSVGGGWENIQYF
NA	TRBV4-2	NA	TRBJ2-7	TGTGCCAGCAGCCAGGAGAGAACCTACGAGCAGTACTTC	CASSQERTYEQYF
NA	TRBV10-3	NA	TRBJ1-5	TGTGCCATCAGTGACCCTGGGGGCGATCAGCCCCAGCATTTT	CAISDPGGDQPQHF
NA	TRBV29-1	NA	TRBJ2-5	TGCAGCGCGACGACAGGGAGGTACCAAGAGACCCAGTACTTC	CSATTGRYQETQYF
NA	TRBV7-2	NA	TRBJ2-7	TGTGCCAGCAGCTCAAGCCACGAGCAGTACTTC	CASSSSHEQYF
TRBD1	TRBV5-1	NA	TRBJ1-2	TGCGCCAGCAGCCCCCAAGGACAGGGGCGTACTAACTATGGCTACACCTTC	CASSPQGQGRTNYGYTF
NA	TRBV10-2	NA	TRBJ2-5	TGCGCCAGCAGTGGTGTTAGGGTAGAGACCCAGTACTTC	CASSGVRVETQYF
TRBD1	TRBV15	NA	TRBJ2-5	TGTGCCACCAGCAGAGAGACGCCAGGACAGGACGAGTACTTC	CATSRETPGQDEYF
TRBD1	TRBV7-7	NA	TRBJ2-2	TGTGCCAGCAGCTTCGGGGACAGAAAGGGCGGGGAGCTGTTTTTT	CASSFGDRKGGELFF
NA	TRBV7-2	NA	TRBJ1-2	TGTGCCAGCAGTTCCGACAGCCTCTATGGCTACAACTTC	CASSSDSLYGYNF
NA	TRBV29-1	NA	TRBJ2-4	TGCAGCGTTGTGGAGGGGGGGCCTGGCATTCAGTACTTC	CSVVEGGPGIQYF
NA	TRBV10-3	NA	TRBJ1-3	TGTGCCATCGGGGCAGGGTCCGGACGTAACACCATATATTTT	CAIGAGSGRNTIYF
TRBD2	TRBV4-2	few	TRBJ2-7	TGTGCCAGCAGGACTAGCGGGGATTCCTACGAGCAGTACTTC	CASRTSGDSYEQYF
NA	TRBV3-1	NA	TRBJ2-3	TGTGCCAGCAGCCAAGGGACCGCGACATTCAGGGATACGCAGTATTTT	CASSQGTATFRDTQYF
TRBD1	TRBV14	NA	TRBJ2-1	TGTGCCAGCAGCTACAACAGGGGAAATGAGCAGTTCTTC	CASSYNRGNEQFF
NA	TRBV20-1	NA	TRBJ1-5	TGCAGCGCCCACCGCCCAGGGAAGCCCCAGCATTTT	CSAHRPGKPQHF